The 26 T cell receptor beta chains in this list originate from one sample, sequenced in a study of blood T cell repertoires in COVID-19. Here immunoSEQ multiplex PCR was the method, and the copy in TCRdb shows in-frame clones only, minus some. Of around 77,000 clones listed, more than 90% were seen once; the top ten hold approximately 16%. The sequenced sample consisted of peripheral blood. The receptors were sampled from a woman aged 80 or over with active or convalescent COVID-19.

V usage is TRBV5-6 and J usage is TRBJ1-1; 7 positions agree with TRBD1. After removal of 4 bases from V and 3 bases from J, the junction contained 9 bases not matched to a gene. The CDR3 length is 15 residues. From germline, CDR1 is SGHDT and CDR2 YYEEEE. The CDR3 coding sequence is TGTGCCAGCAGCCACAAGACAGGGTGGGACACTGAAGCTTTCTTT. Its translation is CASSHKTGWDTEAFF.

The chain employs TRBV6-2 or TRBV6-3 and TRBJ2-2; D gene ambiguous. V lost 4 bases, J lost 3 bases, and 6 bases lay in between. The CDR3 covers 13 residues. Germline CDR1 reads MNHEY; CDR2 reads SVGEGT. The CDR3 nucleotides read TGTGCCAGCAGTTTTAGTGACACCGGGGAGCTGTTTTTT. Encoded protein: CASSFSDTGELFF.

This chain links TRBV5-6 with TRBJ2-6, with 8 bases aligning to TRBD1. Per germline, CDR1 SGHDT and CDR2 YYEEEE. The CDR3 is 16 residues long. V was pared by 5 bases and J by 3 bases, with 7 bases of the junction left unmatched. CDR3 sequence reads: CASRVQGAGGANVLTF. DNA for the CDR3: TGTGCCAGCAGAGTGCAGGGGGCGGGTGGGGCCAACGTCCTGACTTTC.

The genes are TRBV7-2 and TRBJ2-1; TRBD1 matches at 12 bases. The CDR3 sequence is 15 residues long. Germline V lookup: CDR1 SGHTA, CDR2 FQGNSA. The V segment lost 3 bases and the J segment 10 bases; nucleotides outside the gene matches: 7. In nucleotides, the CDR3 is TGTGCCAGCAGCTTCCGGGACAGGGGGCGGCGCGAGCAGTTCTTC. Translation: CASSFRDRGRREQFF.

This chain connects TRBV10-1 to TRBJ2-3; perhaps TRBD2 as D (6 bases). The CDR3 runs to 14 residues. The V gene lost 8 bases and the J gene lost 1 base, with 13 bases spanning the gap. Germline V gene data show CDR1 as WNHNN and CDR2 as SYGVQD (reference sequence). The CDR3 loop reads CASPLPGGTDTQYF. In nucleotides, the CDR3 is TGCGCCAGCCCCCTCCCGGGGGGCACAGATACGCAGTATTTT.

V usage is TRBV4-3 and J usage is TRBJ1-1, with D possibly being TRBD1 (6 bases). The CDR3 extends over 17 amino acids. Germline V lookup: CDR1 LGHNA, CDR2 YSLEER. Trimming pared 0 bases from V and 5 bases from J, leaving 19 bases between. The CDR3 DNA follows: TGCGCCAGCAGCCAAGATGTTACAGGGTTGGTTTATACTGAAGCTTTCTTT. Amino acid sequence: CASSQDVTGLVYTEAFF.

The chain uses TRBV4-3 and TRBJ2-6; possibly TRBD1 for D (5 bases). The CDR3 has 15 amino acids. The V end lost 0 bases, the J end lost 4 bases, and 7 bases lay between the germline ends. Germline lookup yields CDR1 LGHNA and CDR2 YSLEER. The CDR3 protein is CASSQEGVGANVLTF. Written as DNA, the CDR3 is TGCGCCAGCAGCCAAGAAGGGGTCGGGGCCAACGTCCTGACTTTC.

V is TRBV4-3 and J is TRBJ1-2; 7 bases fit TRBD1. The J segment lost 8 bases and the V segment lost 0 bases, leaving 12 bases of the junction unmatched. Germline loops: CDR1 LGHNA, CDR2 YSLEER. This CDR3 is built from 16 residues. The CDR3 loop is CASSQEATGPEGGYTF. CDR3 DNA sequence: TGCGCCAGCAGCCAAGAGGCGACAGGGCCGGAGGGCGGCTACACCTTC.

The chain couples TRBV28 to TRBJ2-2; no clear D gene. Germline V gene sequence: CDR1 MDHEN, CDR2 SYDVKM. V dropped 6 bases and J dropped 1 base, with 12 bases sitting between them. The CDR3 sequence is 15 residues long. CDR3 coding DNA: TGTGCCAGCAGCCCCCCCTCGGGGAACACCGGGGAGCTGTTTTTT. This sequence encodes CASSPPSGNTGELFF.

The DNA for the CDR3 is TGTGCCAGCAGCCATCCCTCTGGGGCCAACGTCCTGACTTTC. Residues: CASSHPSGANVLTF. The V call is TRBV5-6, the J call TRBJ2-6; D remains unclear. Per germline, CDR1 SGHDT and CDR2 YYEEEE. This CDR3 region has 14 residues. V lost 4 bases and J lost 0, with 5 bases in between.

The chain combines TRBV28 with TRBJ2-3; 9 nucleotides agree with TRBD2. The trim removed 8 bases at V and 3 bases at J, leaving 9 bases unmatched. The CDR3 sequence is 15 residues long. CDR1 is MDHEN and CDR2 is SYDVKM in the germline V gene. The CDR3 coding sequence is TGTGCCAGCCGGGCGGGGGGGCTTGAGACAGATACGCAGTATTTT. As protein: CASRAGGLETDTQYF.

The chain has TRBV29-1 and TRBJ1-1, with TRBD1 as a possible D gene (5 bases). Germline assignment: CDR1 SQVTM and CDR2 ANQGSEA. The CDR3 is 14 residues long. V was cut by 6 bases and J by 4 bases, with 18 bases left in between. The CDR3 region is CSVPNRWGGTEAFF. The CDR3, as DNA: TGCAGCGTACCTAACAGGTGGGGAGGCACTGAAGCTTTCTTT.

The chain uses TRBV29-1 and TRBJ2-2, with 10 bases identical to TRBD2. Germline lookup yields CDR1 SQVTM and CDR2 ANQGSEA. The CDR3 length is 18 residues. The J segment lost 0 bases and the V segment lost 0 bases, leaving 7 bases of the junction unmatched. The CDR3 DNA sequence: TGCAGCGTTGAAGATCTGAGGAGCGGGGGGGCGAACACCGGGGAGCTGTTTTTT. Translated: CSVEDLRSGGANTGELFF.

The chain combines TRBV13 with TRBJ2-1, with TRBD1 matching over 10 bases. The germline CDR1 and CDR2 sequences are PRHDT and FYEKMQ (reference sequence). The CDR3 totals 17 residues. Trimming at V came to 0 bases and at J to 2 bases, leaving 4 bases not matched to a gene. The CDR3 here is CASSLGVGQGTYNEQFF. In nucleotides, the CDR3 is TGTGCCAGCAGCTTAGGGGTGGGACAGGGGACCTACAATGAGCAGTTCTTC.

The CDR3 DNA is TGTGCCAGCAGTGAACGACTAGCCCTGGGGGGCGTTGGGCTGTTTTTT. It yields the protein CASSERLALGGVGLFF. The V and J genes are TRBV6-4 and TRBJ2-2, with D maybe TRBD2 (7 bases). The CDR3 is 16 residues long. The V end lost 3 bases, the J end lost 13 bases, and 24 bases lay between the germline ends. Germline CDR1 is MRHNA and CDR2 is SNTAGT.

The chain couples TRBV5-1 to TRBJ1-2; TRBD1 aligns across 8 bases. Germline values: CDR1 SGHRS, CDR2 YFSETQ. The CDR3 is 16 residues long. V was clipped by 4 bases and J by 7 bases; unmatched bases: 15. CDR3 protein: CASSTTGGQGVGGYTF. The CDR3 DNA reads as TGCGCCAGCAGCACCACCGGCGGACAGGGTGTGGGTGGCTACACCTTC.

This chain joins TRBV19 and TRBJ1-1; no clear D. In germline, CDR1 is LNHDA, CDR2 SQIVND (reference sequence). This CDR3 has 13 residues. The V end was cut by 6 bases, the J end by 4 bases, with 12 bases between. In DNA form, the CDR3 reads TGTGCCAGTAGCGTTGAGGGCACCACTGAAGCTTTCTTT. Its translation is CASSVEGTTEAFF.

The chain recombines TRBV15 with TRBJ1-2; D gene uncertain. Per germline, CDR1 LNHNV and CDR2 YYDKDF (reference sequence). The CDR3 runs 13 residues. Trimming removed 5 bases from V and 4 bases from J, with 11 bases in between. CDR3 coding DNA: TGTGCCACCAGCCGGGTTGGTGGCTATGGCTACACCTTC. It encodes CATSRVGGYGYTF.

This rearrangement joins TRBV5-5 to TRBJ1-4, with unresolved D. Deletions cut 1 base from V and 5 bases from J, with 18 bases between. This CDR3 has 17 amino acids. Germline values: CDR1 SGHKS, CDR2 YYEKEE (reference sequence). CDR3 DNA sequence: TGTGCCAGCAGCTTGCGTGAGGGAAGGGCCACCAATGAAAAACTGTTTTTT. This gives the protein CASSLREGRATNEKLFF.

The chain combines TRBV19 with TRBJ1-5, with TRBD1 as a possible D gene (6 bases). Between the trimmed V and J ends, which lost 6 bases and 3 bases, there was a span of 15 bases. The germline CDR1 and CDR2 sequences are LNHDA and SQIVND (reference sequence). This CDR3 has 15 residues. The CDR3 is CASSADRSHNQPQHF. In nucleotides, the CDR3 is TGTGCCAGTAGCGCAGACAGGAGTCACAATCAGCCCCAGCATTTT.

The chain uses TRBV3-1 (or the pseudogene TRBV3-2) and TRBJ1-1, with a tentative D call TRBD1 (5 bases). With 0 bases removed from V and 1 base from J, the gap between germline ends came to 15 bases. This CDR3 spans 17 amino acids. Germline loops: CDR1 LGHDT, CDR2 YNNKEL (reference sequence). The DNA for the CDR3 is TGTGCCAGCAGCCAAGAAGGCCTAGGGGCGCGGAACACTGAAGCTTTCTTT. It codes for CASSQEGLGARNTEAFF.

The rearrangement joins TRBV7-3 to TRBJ1-1; D possibly corresponds to TRBD1 (5 bases). Germline assignment: CDR1 SGHTA and CDR2 FQGTGA. The CDR3 has 14 amino acids. V lost 5 bases, J lost 1 base, and 11 bases lay in between. The CDR3 DNA reads TGTGCCAGCAGCCCCGGGGGGTCGAACACTGAAGCTTTCTTT. Encoded protein: CASSPGGSNTEAFF.

The V gene is TRBV28, the J gene TRBJ2-7; 8 bases match TRBD1. This CDR3 region has 16 residues. V shed 3 bases and J 2 bases; nucleotides not matched to a gene: 9. Germline lookup yields CDR1 MDHEN and CDR2 SYDVKM. This chain's CDR3 is CASSFSLTDRAYEQYF. The CDR3 DNA sequence: TGTGCCAGCAGTTTTTCGCTTACGGACAGGGCCTACGAGCAGTACTTC.

To note about this clone: Other DNA sequences in this sample translate to the same CDR3. The chain carries TRBV28 and TRBJ1-2; perhaps TRBD1 as D (6 bases). Trimming pared 5 bases from V and 7 bases from J, leaving 11 bases between. Germline V lookup: CDR1 MDHEN, CDR2 SYDVKM. This CDR3 contains 12 residues. The DNA of the CDR3 is TGTGCCAGCAGTCCAGGGGTGGGTGGCTACACCTTC. Its translation is CASSPGVGGYTF.

J is TRBJ2-4 and V is TRBV6-2 or TRBV6-3; 9 nucleotides line up with TRBD2. CDR3 length: 16 residues. Germline lookup yields CDR1 MNHEY and CDR2 SVGEGT. The V gene end was trimmed by 4 bases and the J gene end by 4 bases; junction bases not matched to a gene: 8. For the CDR3, the DNA is TGTGCCAGCAGTTTCGGAAGGACTAGCGAAAAAAACATTCAGTACTTC. The encoded protein is CASSFGRTSEKNIQYF.

The rearrangement joins TRBV7-2 to TRBJ1-5; D is unclear. The CDR3 runs to 15 residues. The V end was cut by 1 base, the J end by 6 bases, with 13 bases between. Germline CDR1 is SGHTA and CDR2 is FQGNSA. As DNA, the CDR3 is TGTGCCAGCAGCTTAGGGGGAGGGTTCGGTCAGCCCCAGCATTTT. As protein: CASSLGGGFGQPQHF. The full variable domain, in which reference TRBV7-2 and TRBJ1-5 provide the parts outside the CDR3, is GAGVSQSPSNKVTEKGKDVELRCDPISGHTALYWYRQSLGQGLEFLIYFQGNSAPDKSGLPSDRFSAERTGGSVSTLTIQRTQQEDSAVYLCASSLGGGFGQPQHFGDGTRLSIL.